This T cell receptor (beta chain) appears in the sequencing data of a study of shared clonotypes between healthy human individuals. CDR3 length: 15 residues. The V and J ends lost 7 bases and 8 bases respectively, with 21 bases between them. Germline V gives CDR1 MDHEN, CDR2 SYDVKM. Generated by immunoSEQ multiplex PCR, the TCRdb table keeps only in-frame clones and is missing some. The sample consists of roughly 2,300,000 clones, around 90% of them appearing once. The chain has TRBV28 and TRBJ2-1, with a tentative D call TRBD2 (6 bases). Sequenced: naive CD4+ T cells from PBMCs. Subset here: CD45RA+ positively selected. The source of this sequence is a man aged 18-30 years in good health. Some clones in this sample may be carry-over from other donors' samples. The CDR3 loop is CASITRGLPFDEQFF. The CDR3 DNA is TGTGCCAGCATCACAAGGGGACTCCCGTTCGATGAGCAGTTCTTC.